This T cell receptor beta chain is from a study of OX40 agonist ivuxolimab in advanced cancers. Regarding the study as a whole: Expanded clones were, on average, more numerous in CD8+ T cells than in CD4+.

This clone was seen a handful of times. Its specificity is not known. One junction end disagrees with the germline gene, perhaps due to a read error. The table came from immunoSEQ multiplex PCR; TCRdb's copy has only in-frame clones and leaves some out. The table lists about 79,000 clones, 90% of them singletons, with 0.25% to 0.35% in the top ten. CDR3 size: 12 residues. Per the germline V gene, CDR1 is MGHRA and CDR2 is YSYEKL. The chain couples TRBV4-1 to TRBJ1-6; D is unresolved. The clonotype comes from an adult with an advanced solid tumor such as melanoma, head and neck, liver or kidney cancer. The sequenced sample was CD4+ or CD8+ T cells sorted from blood, obtained in a trial of the OX40 agonist ivuxolimab. CDR3 amino acids: CASSEEISPLHF. The CDR3 DNA is TGCGCCAGCAGCGAAGAGATTTCACCCCTCCACTTT.